These 16 T cell receptor beta chains came from one sample sequenced in a study of monozygotic twins with cystic fibrosis. Repertoires were generated with immunoSEQ multiplex PCR, while TCRdb's copy carries only in-frame clones and drops some. The profile shows about 9,100 clones, around 93% of them singletons. Material for sequencing was blood. These receptors were obtained from a boy between 2 and 10 years old with cystic fibrosis.

The chain recombines TRBV19 with TRBJ1-1, with 8 bases aligning to TRBD1. Germline V gene sequence: CDR1 LNHDA, CDR2 SQIVND (reference sequence). V shed 6 bases, J shed 5 bases, and the junction held 8 bases outside the gene matches. CDR3 length: 14 residues. CDR3: CASRTGTGATEAFF. The DNA for the CDR3 is TGTGCCAGTAGGACCGGGACAGGTGCGACTGAAGCTTTCTTT.

The V call is TRBV14, the J call TRBJ1-2; tentative D call: TRBD1 (5 bases). V was clipped by 3 bases and J by 2 bases, with 10 bases between them. The CDR3 runs 14 residues. Germline CDR1 reads SGHDN; CDR2 reads FVKESK. CDR3 loop: CASSQTTENYGYTF. CDR3 DNA: TGTGCCAGCAGCCAGACGACAGAAAACTATGGCTACACCTTC.

The V call is TRBV4-1, the J call TRBJ1-1; 7 positions agree with TRBD1. The ends lost 4 bases at V and 10 bases at J; junction bases unmatched: 3. The CDR3 loop spans 11 amino acids. CDR1 and CDR2 from the germline V gene are MGHRA and YSYEKL. This CDR3 reads CASSLQGRAFF. The CDR3 bases are TGCGCCAGCAGCCTACAGGGGCGAGCTTTCTTT.

The chain combines TRBV29-1 with TRBJ2-5, with D possibly TRBD2 on 5 matching bases. The DNA end is more similar to TRBJ2-7, so the J call may be wrong. The CDR3 contains 16 residues. Germline V CDR1 and CDR2: SQVTM, ANQGSEA. The CDR3 sequence is CSVNSLYEGANYEQYF. The CDR3 DNA reads as TGCAGCGTCAACTCCCTCTACGAGGGCGCTAACTACGAGCAGTACTTC.

The chain recombines TRBV4-1 with TRBJ2-5; TRBD2 aligns across 8 bases. The junction had 7 bases not matched to a gene; V was cut back by 3 bases and J by 1 base. Germline loops: CDR1 MGHRA, CDR2 YSYEKL. The CDR3 has 16 residues. The CDR3 nucleotides read TGCGCCAGCAGCCACGTCCAGCGGGGGACCCAAGAGACCCAGTACTTC. It encodes CASSHVQRGTQETQYF.

The chain carries TRBV4-2 and TRBJ2-6; D is perhaps TRBD1 (5 bases). Germline CDR1 and CDR2: LGHNA and YNFKEQ. Between the trimmed V and J ends, which lost 3 bases and 3 bases, there was a span of 9 bases. The CDR3 loop spans 15 amino acids. The CDR3: CASSQQGYGANVLTF. For the CDR3, the DNA is TGTGCCAGCAGCCAGCAGGGTTATGGGGCCAACGTCCTGACTTTC.

The rearrangement uses TRBV6-5 and TRBJ1-5; perhaps TRBD1 as D (5 bases). The germline V gene encodes CDR1 MNHEY and CDR2 SVGAGI. The CDR3 has 15 residues. The ends were cut back, 0 bases at V and 2 bases at J, with 8 bases in the middle. In DNA, the CDR3 is TGTGCCAGCAGTTACTCAGGGGATGGCAATCAGCCCCAGCATTTT. Translation: CASSYSGDGNQPQHF.

The rearrangement links TRBV23-1 to TRBJ2-7; D remains unclear. TRBV23-1 is labeled an ORF, and its function is uncertain. CDR3 length equals 16 residues. Trimming shortened V by 6 bases and J by 2 bases, and 20 bases separated the two germline ends. The CDR3 DNA reads as TGCGCCAGCAGACCGGAAGCCCCATACCCCCCCTACGAGCAGTACGTC. Amino acids: CASRPEAPYPPYEQYV.

The chain is built from TRBV9 and TRBJ2-3, with no clear D. This CDR3 has 14 amino acids. CDR1 and CDR2 (germline): SGDLS, YYNGEE. V lost 0 bases and J lost 0, with 5 bases in between. CDR3 region: CASSVGLSTDTQYF. The CDR3 DNA reads as TGTGCCAGCAGCGTAGGTCTTAGCACAGATACGCAGTATTTT.

V gene TRBV11-3 combines with J gene TRBJ1-2, with no clear D. Germline-derived CDR1 and CDR2 are SGHNT and YENEEA. Deletions cut 0 bases from V and 8 bases from J, with 10 bases between. This CDR3 region has 13 residues. CDR3 sequence reads: CASSLDSLEGYTF. CDR3 in DNA: TGTGCCAGCAGCTTAGATTCTCTCGAGGGCTACACCTTC.

This chain uses TRBV5-1 with TRBJ1-1; D ambiguous. CDR1 SGHRS and CDR2 YFSETQ come from the germline V gene. V was trimmed by 4 bases and J by 7 bases, leaving 17 bases between them. This CDR3 region has 14 residues. The CDR3 region has the DNA TGCGCCAGCAGCACATCCGTCGACGGATATGAAGCTTTCTTT. This gives the protein CASSTSVDGYEAFF.

CDR3 bases: TGTGCCAGCAGTTCACAGGGGACCACCTACGAGCAGTACTTC. Protein sequence: CASSSQGTTYEQYF. The chain employs TRBV6-6 and TRBJ2-7, with 7 bases fitting TRBD1. The V gene end was trimmed by 4 bases and the J gene end by 2 bases; junction bases not matched to a gene: 5. In germline, CDR1 is MNHNY, CDR2 SVGAGI (reference sequence). The CDR3 has 14 residues.

The J gene is TRBJ1-2, the V gene TRBV5-1, with 7 bases aligning to TRBD1. V shed 2 bases, J shed 6 bases, and the junction held 10 bases outside the gene matches. The germline CDR1 and CDR2 sequences are SGHRS and YFSETQ. The CDR3 has 15 amino acids. CDR3 amino acids: CASSFNQGGRNGYTF. The CDR3 DNA is TGCGCCAGCAGCTTCAATCAGGGGGGCAGGAATGGCTACACCTTC. Using reference TRBV5-1 and TRBJ1-2 for the parts outside the CDR3, the full variable domain is KAGVTQTPRYLIKTRGQQVTLSCSPISGHRSVSWYQQTPGQGLQFLFEYFSETQRNKGNFPGRFSGRQFSNSRSEMNVSTLELGDSALYLCASSFNQGGRNGYTFGSGTRLTVV.

This chain connects TRBV6-1 to TRBJ1-1; D is ambiguous. The CDR3 loop spans 14 amino acids. V was pared by 3 bases and J by 2 bases, with 10 bases between. Germline loops: CDR1 MNHNS, CDR2 SASEGT. The CDR3: CASSDPPTNTEAFF. CDR3 DNA: TGTGCCAGCAGTGACCCACCCACTAACACTGAAGCTTTCTTT.

The genes are TRBV28 and TRBJ1-5; D may be TRBD1 (5 bases). The germline V gene has CDR1 MDHEN and CDR2 SYDVKM. The ends were cut back, 6 bases at V and 0 bases at J, with 12 bases in the middle. The CDR3 contains 15 residues. Here the CDR3 reads CASSLRTFSNQPQHF. The DNA for the CDR3 is TGTGCCAGCAGCCTCCGGACATTTAGCAATCAGCCCCAGCATTTT.

This chain joins TRBV18 and TRBJ2-5; D not resolved. Germline values: CDR1 KGHSH, CDR2 LQKENI. Trimming removed 3 bases from V and 2 bases from J, with 1 base in between. The CDR3 spans 11 residues. CDR3 protein: CASSPQETQYF. The CDR3, as DNA: TGTGCCAGCTCACCTCAAGAGACCCAGTACTTC. The full variable domain, completed using reference TRBV18 and TRBJ2-5, is NAGVMQNPRHLVRRRGQEARLRCSPMKGHSHVYWYRQLPEEGLKFMVYLQKENIIDESGMPKERFSAEFPKEGPSILRIQQVVRGDSAAYFCASSPQETQYFGPGTRLLVL.